The T cell receptor (beta chain) described here comes from a study of response to subunit inactivated influenza vaccine. MiXCR, run by TCRdb on the RT-PCR reads, gives a single entry per CDR3 protein. This repertoire shows around 650,000 distinct CDR3 sequences, 15% to 18% found once; its top ten account for around a tenth. Germline V gene data show CDR1 as SGDLS and CDR2 as YYNGEE. The V and J ends lost 8 bases and 3 bases respectively, with 9 bases between them. The CDR3 totals 12 residues. This clonotype was detected ten times or more. The chain has TRBV9 and TRBJ2-1; D is unclear. This TCR was sampled from a man aged 45-60 years who received an inactivated influenza vaccine. Sequencing was performed on PBMCs from blood, taken 11 to 12 days after vaccination. The DNA of the CDR3 is TGTGCCAGTAGTGTGGGCTACAATGAGCAGTTCTTC. It yields the protein CASSVGYNEQFF.